The entry that follows covers one TCR beta chain sequence. The antigen it binds to is not known. Per-base qualities were not stored, and no clone one base away is much larger. These data are taken from a study of cytomegalovirus exposure and HLA in healthy donors (dated by TCRdb to 2016 to 2017). Study-level background: According to an earlier analysis of a few hundred of the donors, 200 million or so T cells yielded some 110 million unique TCR beta sequences and around 280 Gb of sequence data. An early release that covered some 630 HLA-typed donors contained approximately 300 gigabases of sequencing data and about 84 million unique TCR sequences. Among the roughly 370 genotyped donors, around 81% belonged to the genetic ancestry cluster associated with self-reported Caucasian donors. The aim of the study was to test whether cataloging public T cell receptors could identify signatures of past pathogen exposure. The study used immunosequencing to profile the T cell repertoires of hundreds of subjects and linked those repertoires to cytomegalovirus serostatus. In addition to the first cohort of 500 to 850 subjects, a separate validation cohort of some 120 different subjects was used. High-throughput TCR immunosequencing, statistical association of individual TCRs with disease status, and machine learning were combined to predict cytomegalovirus infection status. In a later analysis, previously published TCR beta repertoires from 550 to 700 donors were re-analyzed and high-resolution HLA genotyping was added so that TCR occurrence patterns could be studied. In the later analysis, no new phenotypic data were used to find candidate immune exposures; instead, reliance was placed on TCR beta sequences and their occurrence across donors. An earlier analysis of around 640 of the donors used high-throughput TCR beta sequencing to judge whether each TCR beta V gene segment behaved as functional or pseudogenic. Donor age, sex, ethnicity and CMV serostatus were compiled together with the repertoire data. A later genetic analysis took genome-wide SNP genotypes for about 65% of the 666 donors and used that subset as a discovery cohort. Every repertoire in the discovery cohort had been generated on one and the same sequencing platform. Both class I and class II loci were covered by HLA typing, at four-digit resolution. The number of donors typed differed by locus, with 629-630 for A, B, C, DRB1 and DQB1, 522 for DQA1, 600 to 610 for DPA1, and 400 to 490 for DPB1. Because of strong linkage in the cohort, roughly five DR-DQ haplotypes were treated as single units for association and clustering. Across around 400 genotyped donors of the cohort, an average of roughly 200,000 unique TCR beta nucleotide sequences per donor were sequenced, and 15% to 20% of those sequences were non-productive. Results the study describes overall, beyond this receptor: The cohort was sequenced for TCR beta chains only, and without alpha or paired-chain data the features that could be detected were limited. A further reported finding was that TCR beta sequences accurately predicted the HLA-A and HLA-B alleles for most subjects in the first cohort. Compared with the roughly 670-donor mean, donors in an Asian-associated ancestry cluster had fewer N-insertions in productive TCRs, according to a later genetic analysis. In an earlier analysis of around 500 of the donors, most TCR beta V segments appeared in productive rearrangements about 87% or about 30% of the time, broadly matching IMGT annotations. Strong co-occurrence of HLA alleles, especially DR and DQ, made assigning TCR associations to individual alleles difficult. A cluster of highly shared sequence variants was judged likely to be a technical artifact of the sequencing pipeline. Some IMGT-functional V segments, including TRBV6-2 and TRBV6-3, could not be distinguished by the 87-base-pair reads and were therefore excluded. An association between a missense DCLRE1C variant and V-gene and J-gene trimming of TCR beta chains was found in a later genetic analysis and replicated in an independent cohort. A few of the identified cytomegalovirus-associated TCR beta chains were confirmed in vitro to be specific for cytomegalovirus antigens. In a later analysis, TCR association rates were found to vary across HLA loci, with the most associated TCRs seen for DRB1 alleles and the fewest for HLA-C alleles. Because counts were too low, approximately 15 rarely observed V segments, including chromosome 9 orphons, were excluded from the earlier analysis of roughly 580 of the donors. Correlated functional status among segregating V segments might reflect linkage disequilibrium, but an unknown experimental factor could not be ruled out. A later analysis found that HLA-associated TCR beta chains were more clonally expanded and had lower generation probabilities than equally common non-associated chains. The classifier was reported to diagnose cytomegalovirus status with high specificity and sensitivity in both the original cohort and the validation cohort. At a false discovery rate of 0.05, a later analysis linked 16,951 TCR beta sequences to specific HLA alleles. It was suggested by the authors that the approach could potentially be generalized to other disease states and immunological phenotypes. Most TCR sequences were seen in very few donors, while some public TCRs were found in many individuals. Most CMV-associated TCR beta chains appeared to be HLA-restricted in a later analysis, and the HLA associations seemed to be driven largely by CMV exposure. The only immune exposure information available for the cohort was CMV serostatus. HLA typing was unavailable for some donors at each locus, so association tests used only the typed subset. According to a later analysis, parvovirus B19, influenza, CMV and Epstein-Barr virus appeared linked to several top co-occurrence clusters. Roughly uniform sequencing depth across donors was assumed in presence/absence analyses, although this assumption may not hold. In the study, around 150 TCR beta chains were listed as associated with cytomegalovirus.

In total, roughly 710 healthy bone marrow donors made up the cohort. At the time of sampling, every cohort member was nominally healthy, though immune exposures that went unrecorded were likely present. The donor tested CMV seronegative, placing the donor among the 352 seronegative members of the cohort. A peripheral blood sample was provided by each donor, and peripheral blood mononuclear cells were used for TCR beta sequencing. Genomic DNA was extracted from the blood cell samples with the Qiagen DNeasy Blood Extraction Kit. Counted from cysteine to phenylalanine, this CDR3 has 17 amino acids. CDR3 DNA is the only sequence kept; it has 51 bases, read in frame from the first base. CDR1 and CDR2 are drawn from the germline V gene: MGHRA, YSYEKL. The V end gives up 5 bases and the J end 0 bases, leaving 12 bases in the junction not matched to a gene. The library came from the immunoSEQ multiplex PCR assay. For the multiplex PCR, a mixture combining 60 forward primers for TCR Vbeta segments and 13 reverse primers for TCR Jbeta segments was used. Amplification of the CDR3 region of rearranged TCR beta genes was performed with a multiplex PCR assay on genomic DNA. Amplified TCR beta libraries were sequenced as 87-base-pair reads on the Illumina HiSeq System. Per the authors' processing: In a later analysis, roughly 80 million unique TCR beta chains were counted across the roughly 670 repertoires, and roughly 11 million of these chains were shared by at least two donors. Raw reads were error-corrected and collapsed into unique sequences with a nearest-neighbor algorithm that merged closely related sequences to remove PCR and sequencing errors. V, D and J gene segments were assigned by aligning CDR3 sequences to IMGT reference sequences. For a sequence to be retained, a match of at least six nucleotides was required to both a V gene segment and a J gene segment. Rearrangements were classified as productive when the CDR3 lacked stop codons and remained in frame with V and J, and all other rearrangements were classified as non-productive. CDR3 was defined by IMGT convention, running from the second conserved V-encoded cysteine to the conserved J-encoded phenylalanine. In an earlier analysis of just under 600 of the donors, sequences lacking an unambiguous match to a single V gene segment were excluded. An earlier analysis of 587 of the donors classified V segments as functional when productive rearrangements were above 56.7% and as segregating when the standard deviation between donors was above 5%. A statistical classification framework was developed to diagnose cytomegalovirus status using the catalog of TCR beta chain sequences. In a later analysis, V and J genes were assigned by comparing TCR nucleotide sequences against IMGT/GENE-DB human TR gene sequences. The TCRdist pipeline was used in a later analysis to assign CDR3 sequences and most-parsimonious VDJ recombination scenarios. In a later analysis, every TCR beta chain was defined by the combination of its CDR3 amino acid sequence and its V-gene family, and reads without a unique V-gene family were dropped. To address suspected cross-contamination and a sequencing artifact, a later analysis removed under 600 highly shared, low-generation-probability nucleotide sequences. A later analysis calculated a clonal expansion index for each public chain from normalized within-repertoire ranks of inferred template counts. A later analysis computed generation probabilities with a VDJ recombination model fitted to out-of-frame rearrangements, and checked the results against IGoR. In a later analysis, hypergeometric tests were used to score TCR-TCR, TCR-HLA and TCR-CMV co-occurrence, with a repertoire-size bias correction applied to TCR pairs. A later analysis estimated false discovery rates by permuting HLA or CMV assignments 20 times. In a later analysis, co-occurring TCRs were grouped using DBSCAN, with TCRdist sequence similarity added in when clustering inside HLA-allele-positive subsets. Repertoires with fewer than 30,000 or more than 120,000 public chains were left out of co-occurrence clustering, as were about 5 repertoires with anomalous nucleotide sharing. TCRdb took over this immuneACCESS table, retaining in-frame rearrangements with V and J assigned. Such tables are incomplete; in checked studies, under half of the missing clones stem from an unresolved V gene, and the remainder is unexplained. The DNA was the basis for D and trimming; V, J and clone size are from that table. The sample profile shows some 140,000 clones; 73% of them were found once. The leading ten clones occupy around 1.4% of the sample.

Sequencing input: PBMCs. The chain joins TRBV4-1 to TRBJ1-1; 7 middle bases align to TRBD1. This clonotype was obtained from a woman aged 40 to 50 in good health and CMV-seronegative. The DNA is TGCGCCAGCAGCTCCCAAGCACCAGGACAGGTGAACACTGAAGCTTTCTTT. Its coded protein is CASSSQAPGQVNTEAFF.